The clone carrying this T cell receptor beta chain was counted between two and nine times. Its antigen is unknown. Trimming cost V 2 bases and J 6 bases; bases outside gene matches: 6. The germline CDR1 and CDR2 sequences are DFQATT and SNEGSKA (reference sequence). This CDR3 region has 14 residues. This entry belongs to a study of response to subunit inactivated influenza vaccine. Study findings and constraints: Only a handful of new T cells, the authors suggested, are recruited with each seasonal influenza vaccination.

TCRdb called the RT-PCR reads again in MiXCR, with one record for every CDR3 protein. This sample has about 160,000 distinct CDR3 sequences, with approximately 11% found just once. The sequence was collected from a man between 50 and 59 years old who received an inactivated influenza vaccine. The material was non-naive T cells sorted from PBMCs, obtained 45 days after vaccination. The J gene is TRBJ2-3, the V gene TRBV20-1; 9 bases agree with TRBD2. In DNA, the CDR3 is TGCAGTGCTAGACCCGGGACTAGCTCGGATACGCAGTATTTT. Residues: CSARPGTSSDTQYF.